These 22 T cell receptor beta chains were sequenced from one sample in a study of cytomegalovirus exposure and HLA in healthy donors. With 60 Vbeta and 13 Jbeta primers, the PCR was carried out. Some clones are missing from TCRdb's copy, which holds only in-frame ones; the method was immunoSEQ multiplex PCR. This sample has about 130,000 clones, with over 65% found just once. Sequencing used PBMCs. Receptors were obtained from a man in his forties or fifties in good health and CMV-seronegative.

J is TRBJ1-1 and V is TRBV28, with 7 bases fitting TRBD1. Germline CDR1 and CDR2: MDHEN and SYDVKM. V dropped 6 bases and J dropped 2; count of bases not matched to a gene: 9. CDR3 length: 15 residues. The CDR3 region has the DNA TGTGCCAGCAGGATCGCCGGGACAGTAAACACTGAAGCTTTCTTT. Residues: CASRIAGTVNTEAFF.

This chain links TRBV7-2 with TRBJ2-7; no reliable D call. The length of the CDR3 is 13 residues. CDR1 is SGHTA, CDR2 FQGNSA, per germline. The V gene lost 1 base and the J gene lost 3 bases, with 7 bases spanning the gap. CDR3 sequence (DNA): TGTGCCAGCAGCTTAGGGCACATCTACGAGCAGTACTTC. Translating gives CASSLGHIYEQYF. The complete variable domain, with remaining parts taken from reference TRBV7-2 and TRBJ2-7, reads GAGVSQSPSNKVTEKGKDVELRCDPISGHTALYWYRQSLGQGLEFLIYFQGNSAPDKSGLPSDRFSAERTGGSVSTLTIQRTQQEDSAVYLCASSLGHIYEQYFGPGTRLTVT.

The CDR3 DNA reads TGTGCCAGCAGCTTCTTCCTCCCGGGACTAGGAGGCGGGGAGCTGTTTTTT. Translating gives CASSFFLPGLGGGELFF. V is TRBV11-2 and J is TRBJ2-2; 8 bases fit TRBD2. The CDR3 runs to 17 residues. Germline lookup yields CDR1 SGHAT and CDR2 FQNNGV. V lost 3 bases and J lost 7; bases outside the gene matches: 13.

This clone was seen a handful of times. The chain has TRBV2 and TRBJ2-7; maybe TRBD2 (5 bases). Per germline, CDR1 SNHLY and CDR2 FYNNEI. The CDR3 totals 12 residues. DNA of the CDR3: TGTTTCAAGCAGGAGGCGGCATACGAGCAGTACTTC. This translates into CFKQEAAYEQYF.

This clone was seen a few times. The chain recombines TRBV6-5 with TRBJ2-1, with D perhaps matching TRBD2 (5 bases). Germline-derived CDR1 and CDR2 are MNHEY and SVGAGI. V lost 7 bases and J 7 bases, leaving 17 bases between the germline ends. This CDR3 has 14 residues. The CDR3 sequence: CASNDPEGGNEQFF. The CDR3 nucleotides are TGTGCCAGCAACGACCCCGAAGGCGGGAATGAGCAGTTCTTC.

The chain links TRBV2 to TRBJ2-2; 7 positions agree with TRBD2. The ends lost 7 bases at V and 0 bases at J; junction bases unmatched: 2. Germline-derived CDR1 and CDR2 are SNHLY and FYNNEI. The CDR3 contains 14 residues. CDR3 residues: CASMAGANTGELFF. In DNA, the CDR3 is TGTGCCAGCATGGCGGGAGCGAACACCGGGGAGCTGTTTTTT. The complete variable domain, with remaining parts taken from reference TRBV2 and TRBJ2-2, reads EPEVTQTPSHQVTQMGQEVILRCVPISNHLYFYWYRQILGQKVEFLVSFYNNEISEKSEIFDDQFSVERPDGSNFTLKIRSTKLEDSAMYFCASMAGANTGELFFGEGSRLTVL.

This chain connects TRBV15 to TRBJ2-5, with a weak D call TRBD2 (7 bases). Germline V gene sequence: CDR1 LNHNV, CDR2 YYDKDF (reference sequence). Trimming shortened V by 3 bases and J by 5 bases, and 13 bases separated the two germline ends. This CDR3 contains 14 residues. CDR3 loop: CATSRGGQGETQYF. Written as DNA, the CDR3 is TGTGCCACCAGCAGGGGGGGGCAGGGGGAGACCCAGTACTTC.

This clone turned up a few times. This chain connects TRBV7-3 to TRBJ2-2; TRBD2 matches 11 bases. Trimming cost V 5 bases and J 7 bases; bases outside gene matches: 6. Germline V lookup: CDR1 SGHTA, CDR2 FQGTGA. This CDR3 has 15 residues. The CDR3: CASSTGLAGSGELFF. Here the CDR3 DNA reads TGTGCCAGCAGCACCGGACTAGCGGGTAGCGGGGAGCTGTTTTTT.

The gene calls are TRBV10-1 and TRBJ2-1; 7 bases are a match to TRBD2. Germline V gene data show CDR1 as WNHNN and CDR2 as SYGVQD (reference sequence). The V segment lost 0 bases and the J segment 8 bases; nucleotides outside the gene matches: 4. The CDR3 runs 14 residues. The CDR3 here is CASSESREGYEQFF. The DNA of the CDR3 is TGCGCCAGCAGTGAGTCCAGGGAGGGCTATGAGCAGTTCTTC.

This clone was counted once. The V and J genes are TRBV9 and TRBJ2-3; 8 nucleotides match TRBD2. With V trimmed by 3 bases and J by 0 bases, 3 bases remained unmatched. Germline V lookup: CDR1 SGDLS, CDR2 YYNGEE. The CDR3 has 15 amino acids. The CDR3 region is CASSDSGDSTDTQYF. The CDR3 region has the DNA TGTGCCAGCAGCGATAGCGGGGATAGCACAGATACGCAGTATTTT.

The genes are TRBV6-5 and TRBJ1-4; D gene uncertain. The V and J ends lost 5 bases and 0 bases respectively, with 10 bases between them. Germline V lookup: CDR1 MNHEY, CDR2 SVGAGI. The CDR3 loop spans 15 amino acids. The CDR3 sequence is CASSLQPPTNEKLFF. The DNA of the CDR3 is TGTGCCAGCAGTCTACAGCCCCCAACTAATGAAAAACTGTTTTTT.

The V gene is TRBV5-4, the J gene TRBJ2-7; a possible D gene is TRBD2 (6 bases). Per germline, CDR1 SGHNT and CDR2 YYREEE (reference sequence). V was pared by 0 bases and J by 0 bases, with 19 bases between. There are 18 residues in the CDR3. The CDR3 spells CASSLVPQIAASSYEQYF. The CDR3 DNA is TGTGCCAGCAGCTTGGTACCCCAGATAGCGGCAAGCTCCTACGAGCAGTACTTC. Together with reference TRBV5-4 and TRBJ2-7, the CDR3 gives the full variable domain: ETGVTQSPTHLIKTRGQQVTLRCSSQSGHNTVSWYQQALGQGPQFIFQYYREEENGRGNFPPRFSGLQFPNYSSELNVNALELDDSALYLCASSLVPQIAASSYEQYFGPGTRLTVT.

This rearrangement joins TRBV6-5 to TRBJ1-1; D is possibly TRBD1 (5 bases). Trimming pared 6 bases from V and 8 bases from J, leaving 19 bases between. This CDR3 has 14 residues. The germline V gene has CDR1 MNHEY and CDR2 SVGAGI. The CDR3 here is CASRGTGGATEAFF. For the CDR3, the DNA is TGTGCCAGCAGGGGCACAGGAGGGGCCACCGAAGCTTTCTTT.

This sequence joins TRBV19 and TRBJ2-1; D is ambiguous. CDR1 LNHDA and CDR2 SQIVND come from the germline V gene (reference sequence). The CDR3 length is 13 residues. V was trimmed by 7 bases and J by 3 bases, leaving 10 bases between them. This CDR3 reads CASNSIGYNEQFF. The DNA for the CDR3 is TGTGCCAGTAATAGCATAGGCTACAATGAGCAGTTCTTC.

The CDR3 spells CASSEETGPPSYGYTF. The CDR3, as DNA: TGTGCCAGCAGTGAGGAAACAGGTCCGCCGTCCTATGGCTACACCTTC. The genes are TRBV6-1 and TRBJ1-2, with D tentatively TRBD1 (5 bases). Deletions cut 3 bases from V and 4 bases from J, with 18 bases between. This CDR3 is 16 amino acids long. Germline CDR1 is MNHNS and CDR2 is SASEGT.

The chain combines TRBV7-2 with TRBJ2-4; D might be TRBD2 (6 bases). The CDR3 runs 15 residues. The germline CDR1 and CDR2 sequences are SGHTA and FQGNSA. V dropped 5 bases and J dropped 1 base, with 12 bases sitting between them. As DNA, the CDR3 is TGTGCCAGCAGCCCCCCCGGAGGGGCCAAAAACATTCAGTACTTC. This translates into CASSPPGGAKNIQYF.

The chain carries TRBV5-6 and TRBJ1-2; TRBD1 matches 8 bases. In germline, CDR1 is SGHDT, CDR2 YYEEEE. The trim removed 0 bases at V and 0 bases at J, leaving 4 bases unmatched. This CDR3 has 16 residues. The CDR3 protein is CASSLGDRGANYGYTF. CDR3 bases: TGTGCCAGCAGCTTGGGAGACAGGGGAGCTAACTATGGCTACACCTTC.

This rearrangement joins TRBV4-1 to TRBJ1-2; 8 nucleotides line up with TRBD1. The CDR3 has 15 amino acids. V shed 1 base, J shed 8 bases, and the junction held 9 bases outside the gene matches. CDR1 is MGHRA, CDR2 YSYEKL, per germline. The CDR3: CASSQVDQGARGYTF. CDR3 DNA sequence: TGCGCCAGCAGCCAAGTGGACCAGGGGGCAAGAGGCTACACCTTC.

This chain joins TRBV6-5 and TRBJ2-7; D is perhaps TRBD1 (5 bases). Deletions cut 4 bases from V and 5 bases from J, with 12 bases between. Germline CDR1 reads MNHEY; CDR2 reads SVGAGI. The CDR3 runs to 13 residues. The CDR3 spells CASSSTVLDEQYF. The CDR3 DNA sequence: TGTGCCAGCAGTTCGACAGTTCTCGACGAGCAGTACTTC.

The chain uses TRBV29-1 and TRBJ2-3; 12 nucleotides align to TRBD2. Germline values: CDR1 SQVTM, CDR2 ANQGSEA. V lost 4 bases and J lost 2; bases outside the gene matches: 7. This CDR3 has 16 residues. The CDR3: CSVAGRLAGDTDTQYF. CDR3 bases: TGCAGCGTTGCAGGTAGACTAGCGGGAGACACAGATACGCAGTATTTT.

The CDR3 spells CASSLGGASGNTIYF. Written as DNA, the CDR3 is TGCGCCAGCAGCTTGGGCGGAGCCTCTGGAAACACCATATATTTT. This chain links TRBV5-1 with TRBJ1-3; D is unclear. This CDR3 has 15 residues. Between the trimmed V and J ends, which lost 0 bases and 0 bases, there was a span of 7 bases. Germline CDR1 SGHRS, CDR2 YFSETQ.

CDR3 bases: TGTGCCAGCAGCCGAACCGGGAGGGTAGATACGCAGTATTTT. Its translation is CASSRTGRVDTQYF. The chain employs TRBV14 and TRBJ2-3; 8 bases map to TRBD2. Germline loops: CDR1 SGHDN, CDR2 FVKESK. The V gene end was trimmed by 4 bases and the J gene end by 5 bases; junction bases not matched to a gene: 5. CDR3 length equals 14 residues.